The present TCR beta chain was sequenced within a study of blood T cell repertoires in COVID-19. Turning to the study itself: Collection of acute and convalescent COVID-19 samples took place in the United States, Italy and Spain. T cells, B-cell-depleted T cells, or PBMCs supplied cDNA or gDNA.

Original handling: Amplification from reference gene primers served as the basis for estimated nucleated cell counts. Measured with immunoSEQ multiplex PCR; TCRdb has only the in-frame clones, and not every one. That table supplies the V and J calls and clone size; D and trimming were determined from the DNA. This sample has roughly 60,000 clones, with roughly four fifths found just once. Material for sequencing was peripheral blood. This TCR was sampled from a man aged 55 to 70 with acute or convalescent COVID-19.

The CDR3 DNA sequence: TGTGCCAGCAGCTTAGACTCCAGGAATGAGCAGTTCTTC. This encodes CASSLDSRNEQFF. The rearrangement links TRBV7-9 to TRBJ2-1, with D unresolved. This CDR3 contains 13 residues. Trimming stripped 1 base from V and 7 bases from J, with 8 bases between. Germline CDR1 reads SEHNR; CDR2 reads FQNEAQ (reference sequence).